This T cell receptor (beta chain) derives from a study of T-cell memory formation after mild COVID-19. This CDR3 contains 11 residues. V was shortened by 3 bases and J by 6 bases, with 6 bases between the two germline ends. Germline lookup yields CDR1 MNHNS and CDR2 SASEGT. Regarding the study as a whole: Most CD4+ clones that shrank were in CM and EM, while CD8+ ones turned up in EMRA. Contracting clones, day 15 to 85, had balanced CD4/CD8, and later expanders favored CD4+.

MiXCR was run by TCRdb on the 5' RACE reads, yielding one entry per CDR3 protein. Found here are 210,000 or so distinct CDR3 sequences, 27% of them singletons; the top ten hold over 10%. Concerning this clonotype: Its antigen is currently unknown.

The TCR comes from an adult woman who had mild COVID-19 (a few samples of this study predate the infection). Cell type and time point are not known. The sample consisted of PBMCs or a T cell subset sorted from them (not recorded which). V usage is TRBV6-1 and J usage is TRBJ2-7; the D is unclear. The CDR3, as DNA: TGTGCCAGCAGTGATTGGCGCGAGCAGTACTTC. As protein: CASSDWREQYF.